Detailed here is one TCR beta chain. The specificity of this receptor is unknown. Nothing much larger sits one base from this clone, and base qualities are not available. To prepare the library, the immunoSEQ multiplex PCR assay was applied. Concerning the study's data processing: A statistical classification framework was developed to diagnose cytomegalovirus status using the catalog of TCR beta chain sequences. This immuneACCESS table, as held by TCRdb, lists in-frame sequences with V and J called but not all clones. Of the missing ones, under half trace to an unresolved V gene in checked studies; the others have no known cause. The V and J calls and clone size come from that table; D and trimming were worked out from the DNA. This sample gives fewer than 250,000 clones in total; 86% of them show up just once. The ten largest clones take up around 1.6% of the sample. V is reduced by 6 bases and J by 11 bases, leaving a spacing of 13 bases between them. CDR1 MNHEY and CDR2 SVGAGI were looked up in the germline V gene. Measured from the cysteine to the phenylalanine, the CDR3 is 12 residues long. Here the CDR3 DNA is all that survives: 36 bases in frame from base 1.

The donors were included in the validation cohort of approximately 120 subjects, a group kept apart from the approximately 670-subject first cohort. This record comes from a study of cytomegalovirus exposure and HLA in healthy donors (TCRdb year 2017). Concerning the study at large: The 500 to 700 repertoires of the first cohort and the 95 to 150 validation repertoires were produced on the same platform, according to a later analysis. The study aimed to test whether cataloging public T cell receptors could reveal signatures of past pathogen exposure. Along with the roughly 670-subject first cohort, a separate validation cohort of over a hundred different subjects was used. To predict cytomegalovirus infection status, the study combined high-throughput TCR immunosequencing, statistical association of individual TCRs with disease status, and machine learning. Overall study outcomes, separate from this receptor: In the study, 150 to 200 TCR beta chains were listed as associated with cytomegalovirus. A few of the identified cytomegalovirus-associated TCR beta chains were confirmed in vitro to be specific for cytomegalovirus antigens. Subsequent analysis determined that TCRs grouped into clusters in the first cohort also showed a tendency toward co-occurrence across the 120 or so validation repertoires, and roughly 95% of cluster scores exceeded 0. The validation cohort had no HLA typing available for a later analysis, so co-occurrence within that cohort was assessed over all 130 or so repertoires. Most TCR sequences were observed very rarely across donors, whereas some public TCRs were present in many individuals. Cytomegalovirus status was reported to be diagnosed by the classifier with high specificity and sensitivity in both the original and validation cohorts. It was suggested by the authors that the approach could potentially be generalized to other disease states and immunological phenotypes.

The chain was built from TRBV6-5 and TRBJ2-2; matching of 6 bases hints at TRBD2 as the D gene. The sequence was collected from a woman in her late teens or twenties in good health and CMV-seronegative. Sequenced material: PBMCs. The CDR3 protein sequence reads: CASRVVRGELFF. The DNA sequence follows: TGTGCCAGCAGGGTCGTGCGGGGAGAGCTGTTTTTT.